Following are 24 T cell receptor beta chains from one sample sequenced in a study of T cell responses to AZD1222 COVID-19 vaccine. The protocol was immunoSEQ multiplex PCR, while the TCRdb copy is restricted to in-frame clones and leaves out a portion. The table lists about 53,000 clones, roughly 84% of them singletons, with more than 20% in the top ten. This specimen consisted of peripheral blood, obtained on day 0 of AZD1222 vaccination. Receptors originate from an adult in good health.

The chain recombines TRBV6-5 with TRBJ1-5, with TRBD1 identical over 7 bases. The germline V gene encodes CDR1 MNHEY and CDR2 SVGAGI. The length of the CDR3 is 14 residues. V lost 6 bases and J lost 6; bases outside the gene matches: 8. The chain's CDR3 is CASSRGERGQPQHF. The CDR3 coding sequence is TGTGCCAGCAGCAGGGGGGAGAGGGGTCAGCCCCAGCATTTT.

The chain couples TRBV6-6 to TRBJ2-2, with TRBD2 matching over 15 bases. This CDR3 spans 19 amino acids. Germline V gene lookup returns CDR1 MNHNY and CDR2 SVGAGI (reference sequence). Trimming removed 5 bases from V and 0 bases from J; junction bases left unmatched: 7. The CDR3 loop reads CASSRTSGRASANTGELFF. The CDR3 coding sequence is TGTGCCAGCAGTCGGACTAGCGGGAGGGCCAGCGCGAACACCGGGGAGCTGTTTTTT.

V usage is TRBV2 and J usage is TRBJ2-7, with a tentative D call TRBD1 (6 bases). Trimming shortened V by 6 bases and J by 3 bases, and 9 bases separated the two germline ends. Germline CDR1 is SNHLY and CDR2 is FYNNEI. The CDR3 has 12 amino acids. CDR3 nucleotide sequence: TGTGCCAGCAGAGAACAGGGCTACGAGCAGTACTTC. Translation: CASREQGYEQYF.

This clone was counted a single time. The rearrangement joins TRBV11-3 to TRBJ2-2; D is uncertain. Germline lookup yields CDR1 SGHNT and CDR2 YENEEA. Trimming shortened V by 1 base and J by 2 bases, and 11 bases separated the two germline ends. The CDR3 has 16 amino acids. Written as DNA, the CDR3 is TGTGCCAGCAGCTTAGTAGCCCTAAGCAACACCGGGGAGCTGTTTTTT. Its protein product is CASSLVALSNTGELFF.

For the CDR3, the DNA is TGTGCCAGTAGTACCTCGGGGGATGAGCAGTTCTTC. Protein sequence: CASSTSGDEQFF. The rearrangement joins TRBV19 to TRBJ2-1; a possible D gene is TRBD2 (6 bases). The germline V and J ends were trimmed by 4 bases and 8 bases, with 9 bases remaining between them. The germline CDR1 and CDR2 sequences are LNHDA and SQIVND (reference sequence). CDR3 length equals 12 residues.

The V gene is TRBV4-2, the J gene TRBJ1-1; D unresolved. The CDR3 is 16 residues long. V shed 0 bases and J shed 2 bases, with 13 bases lying between them. Germline V CDR1 and CDR2: LGHNA, YNFKEQ. The CDR3 loop reads CASSQDSWGQNTEAFF. CDR3 in DNA: TGTGCCAGCAGCCAAGATTCGTGGGGTCAAAACACTGAAGCTTTCTTT.

The chain carries TRBV2 and TRBJ2-7; TRBD2 aligns across 13 bases. The CDR3 has 15 amino acids. From germline, CDR1 is SNHLY and CDR2 FYNNEI. Trimming at V came to 6 bases and at J to 3 bases, leaving 5 bases not matched to a gene. CDR3 region: CASRQGLAGLYEQYF. The CDR3 DNA follows: TGTGCCAGCAGGCAGGGACTAGCGGGACTCTACGAGCAGTACTTC.

The chain employs TRBV2 and TRBJ1-2; the D gene is possibly TRBD1 (5 bases). Germline-derived CDR1 and CDR2 are SNHLY and FYNNEI. V lost 8 bases, J lost 6 bases, and 22 bases lay in between. This CDR3 is 15 amino acids long. CDR3 in amino acids: CASRVGGTAYDGYTF. CDR3 nucleotides: TGTGCCAGCCGCGTCGGGGGGACGGCTTATGATGGCTACACCTTC.

The chain couples TRBV3-1 (or the pseudogene TRBV3-2) to TRBJ2-7; the D gene is possibly TRBD1 (6 bases). V lost 2 bases to trimming and J lost 4 bases, with 12 bases between them. The CDR3 loop spans 14 amino acids. CDR1 is LGHDT and CDR2 is YNNKEL in the germline V gene (reference sequence). CDR3 loop: CASSQRTASYEQYF. CDR3 DNA: TGTGCCAGCAGCCAAAGGACAGCTTCATACGAGCAGTACTTC.

V is TRBV30 and J is TRBJ1-1; perhaps TRBD1 as D (5 bases). CDR3 length equals 12 residues. Germline loops: CDR1 GTSNPN, CDR2 SVGIG (reference sequence). V lost 2 bases, J lost 11 bases, and 15 bases lay in between. As DNA, the CDR3 is TGTGCCTGGAGTCGGGGACGCGACCGGGCTTTCTTT. The encoded protein is CAWSRGRDRAFF.

V gene TRBV6-1 combines with J gene TRBJ2-7; 7 nucleotides line up with TRBD2. The CDR3 contains 14 residues. Germline V gives CDR1 MNHNS, CDR2 SASEGT. The V segment lost 3 bases and the J segment 5 bases; nucleotides outside the gene matches: 7. CDR3 loop: CASSEGEGPDEQYF. The CDR3, as DNA: TGTGCCAGCAGTGAGGGGGAGGGTCCTGACGAGCAGTACTTC.

This chain connects TRBV19 to TRBJ1-5; 8 nucleotides agree with TRBD1. This CDR3 comprises 17 residues. The germline V gene has CDR1 LNHDA and CDR2 SQIVND (reference sequence). Trimming removed 0 bases from V and 5 bases from J; junction bases left unmatched: 9. The CDR3 bases are TGTGCCAGTAGTATAGACCTAGAGACAGGGGAGGATCAGCCCCAGCATTTT. Translated, it gives CASSIDLETGEDQPQHF.

This chain links TRBV4-1 with TRBJ2-1; 8 bases are a match to TRBD2. Trimming at V came to 1 base and at J to 4 bases, leaving 9 bases not matched to a gene. The CDR3 sequence is 17 residues long. The V gene's germline CDR1 is MGHRA and CDR2 YSYEKL. The DNA of the CDR3 is TGCGCCAGCAGCCAAGGACGGTCGGGGGGGTATTACAATGAGCAGTTCTTC. The encoded protein is CASSQGRSGGYYNEQFF.

The chain links TRBV7-7 to TRBJ1-1, with D unclear. Germline assignment: CDR1 SSHAT and CDR2 FNYEAQ (reference sequence). This CDR3 has 13 residues. Trimming left V 7 bases short and J 8 bases short, with 17 bases between. The CDR3 region has the DNA TGTGCCAGCAACCCCCTGCGGGGAGGAGAAGCTTTCTTT. Protein product: CASNPLRGGEAFF.

The V call is TRBV6-1, the J call TRBJ1-5, with unresolved D. The CDR3 extends over 15 amino acids. V was clipped by 6 bases and J by 2 bases, with 14 bases between them. Germline CDR1 is MNHNS and CDR2 is SASEGT. The CDR3 nucleotides read TGTGCCAGCAGCGGAAGCCCGGGTGGCAATCAGCCCCAGCATTTT. It codes for CASSGSPGGNQPQHF.

The V gene is TRBV27, the J gene TRBJ1-5; 11 bases are shared with TRBD1. J was trimmed by 2 bases and V by 6 bases; bases with no gene match: 3. This CDR3 contains 15 residues. CDR1 is MNHEY and CDR2 is SMNVEV in the germline V gene (reference sequence). CDR3 residues: CASSGQGAGNQPQHF. The CDR3 DNA reads TGTGCCAGCAGCGGACAGGGGGCGGGCAATCAGCCCCAGCATTTT.

This rearrangement joins TRBV6-5 to TRBJ2-7, with 10 bases that match TRBD1. There are 15 residues in the CDR3. CDR1 is MNHEY, CDR2 SVGAGI, per germline. V shed 6 bases, J shed 2 bases, and the junction held 7 bases outside the gene matches. In nucleotides, the CDR3 is TGTGCCAGCAGACCTGGGACAGGGGATGCCTACGAGCAGTACTTC. Its protein product is CASRPGTGDAYEQYF.

DNA of the CDR3: TGTGCCAGCAGCCCCTCTGTTAGGTTACACGAGCAGTACTTC. Its protein is CASSPSVRLHEQYF. This chain links TRBV7-2 with TRBJ2-7; D call uncertain. The CDR3 extends over 14 amino acids. V lost 5 bases and J lost 5, with 16 bases in between. Germline V CDR1 and CDR2: SGHTA, FQGNSA.

The J gene is TRBJ2-7, the V gene TRBV21-1; the listed D gene, TRBD2, was not tested against the DNA. TRBV21-1 is shown as a pseudogene. This CDR3 contains 13 residues. The chain's CDR3 is CASSKVRVYEQYF. The CDR3 bases are TGTGCCAGCAGCAAAGTCCGGGTCTACGAGCAGTACTTC.

This sequence joins TRBV7-2 and TRBJ2-2; 7 nucleotides match TRBD1. Germline V gene data show CDR1 as SGHTA and CDR2 as FQGNSA. This CDR3 is built from 16 residues. Trimming removed 1 base from V and 4 bases from J; junction bases left unmatched: 6. The CDR3 here is CASSLDRGYGTGELFF. In DNA, the CDR3 is TGTGCCAGCAGCTTAGACAGGGGATATGGCACCGGGGAGCTGTTTTTT. Variable domain in full (rest from reference TRBV7-2 and TRBJ2-2): GAGVSQSPSNKVTEKGKDVELRCDPISGHTALYWYRQSLGQGLEFLIYFQGNSAPDKSGLPSDRFSAERTGGSVSTLTIQRTQQEDSAVYLCASSLDRGYGTGELFFGEGSRLTVL.

This chain joins TRBV29-1 and TRBJ2-1, with 11 bases that match TRBD2. V was clipped by 4 bases and J by 4 bases; unmatched bases: 3. The CDR3 runs 14 residues. The germline gives CDR1 SQVTM, CDR2 ANQGSEA. The CDR3 bases are TGCAGCGTTGTTACTAGCGGGAGATACAATGAGCAGTTCTTC. Translating it yields CSVVTSGRYNEQFF.

The chain combines TRBV18 with TRBJ1-5; unclear D gene. This CDR3 is built from 15 residues. Trimming stripped 2 bases from V and 5 bases from J, with 13 bases between. Per germline, CDR1 KGHSH and CDR2 LQKENI. As DNA, the CDR3 is TGTGCCAGCTCACCATGGGCAGAAAAGGATCAGCCCCAGCATTTT. This encodes CASSPWAEKDQPQHF.

This chain's CDR3 is CASSLGSARTYEQYF. The CDR3 bases are TGTGCCAGCAGCTTAGGTTCCGCAAGAACCTACGAGCAGTACTTC. The chain carries TRBV7-2 and TRBJ2-7; no firm D call. This CDR3 comprises 15 residues. CDR1 SGHTA and CDR2 FQGNSA come from the germline V gene. Trimming removed 1 base at V and 2 bases at J, with 12 bases between.

The genes are TRBV7-3 and TRBJ2-3, with D unclear. The CDR3 spans 13 residues. Trimming left V 8 bases short and J 0 bases short, with 9 bases between. CDR1 is SGHTA, CDR2 FQGTGA, per germline. CDR3 amino acids: CASQTPSTDTQYF. The CDR3 coding sequence is TGTGCCAGCCAGACTCCCAGCACAGATACGCAGTATTTT.